Listed below are T cell receptor beta chains from one sample, sequenced in a study of OX40 agonist ivuxolimab in advanced cancers. Repertoires were generated with immunoSEQ multiplex PCR, while TCRdb's copy carries only in-frame clones and drops some. Here the sample spans tens of thousands of clones, 65% to 85% being singletons. Sequenced material: CD4+ or CD8+ T cells sorted from blood, taken in a trial of the OX40 agonist ivuxolimab. These receptor sequences come from an adult with an advanced solid tumor such as melanoma, head and neck, liver or kidney cancer. Both conserved end residues are part of each CDR3. Fields, in order: J gene, clone size, V gene, D gene, CDR3 protein, CDR3 DNA. D genes are given only for firm matches. Size tells how often a clone was seen (once, few, many) or the class of an expanded clone, and some rows leave it out.

>TRBJ1-2|few|TRBV18|NA
CASSPAVEGYGYTF
TGTGCCAGCTCACCGGCGGTCGAGGGCTATGGCTACACCTTC
>TRBJ2-2|NA|TRBV7-9|NA
CASSFNTGELFF
TGTGCCAGCAGCTTTAACACCGGGGAGCTGTTTTTT
>TRBJ2-1|NA|TRBV5-6|NA
CASSLIDRSSYNEQFF
TGTGCCAGCAGCTTGATAGACAGGAGCTCCTACAATGAGCAGTTCTTC
>TRBJ2-4|once|TRBV19|NA
CASHQGGMNIQYF
TGTGCCAGCCACCAGGGTGGGATGAACATTCAGTACTTC
>TRBJ2-7|NA|TRBV30|NA
CAWSVPGLGEQYF
TGTGCCTGGAGTGTACCGGGCTTAGGGGAGCAGTACTTC
>TRBJ1-2|NA|TRBV14|NA
CASSPGRRGILTYGYTF
TGTGCCAGCAGCCCGGGACGGCGGGGTATCCTCACTTATGGCTACACCTTC
>TRBJ1-1|NA|TRBV5-6|NA
CASSWKVMNTEAFF
TGTGCCAGCAGCTGGAAGGTTATGAACACTGAAGCTTTCTTT
>TRBJ1-5|once|TRBV18|NA
CASSQSSNQPQHF
TGTGCCAGCTCACAATCTAGCAATCAGCCCCAGCATTTT
>TRBJ2-7|NA|TRBV5-5|NA
CASSLAGSGGSSYEQYF
TGTGCCAGCAGCTTGGCTGGCTCAGGGGGGTCCTCCTACGAGCAGTACTTC
>TRBJ1-1|NA|TRBV6-6|TRBD1
CASSWGQGENTEAFF
TGTGCCAGCAGCTGGGGACAGGGGGAGAACACTGAAGCTTTCTTT
>TRBJ2-7|NA|TRBV7-2|NA
CASSHRVIGVGEQYF
TGTGCCAGCAGCCATCGAGTTATCGGGGTCGGCGAGCAGTACTTC
>TRBJ1-2|NA|TRBV7-6|NA
CASSLQDYYGYTF
TGTGCCAGCAGCTTACAGGATTACTATGGCTACACCTTC
>TRBJ1-6|NA|TRBV2|NA
CASSEGRGNSPLHF
TGTGCCAGCAGTGAAGGCAGGGGAAATTCACCCCTCCACTTT
>TRBJ1-3|NA|TRBV28|TRBD1
CASFSGGATGNTIYF
TGTGCCAGCTTCTCAGGGGGGGCGACTGGAAACACCATATATTTT
>TRBJ2-7|few|TRBV5-6|NA
CASTILGVSPGPQNF
TGTGCCAGCACCATACTTGGGGTCAGCCCGGGGCCACAAAACTTC
>TRBJ2-4|NA|TRBV15|NA
CATRGGGEIAKNIQYF
TGTGCCACCAGGGGGGGAGGCGAAATAGCCAAAAACATTCAGTACTTC
>TRBJ1-6|medium-sized|TRBV5-5|TRBD1
CASSLGDRRNNSPLHF
TGTGCCAGCAGCTTGGGGGACAGGAGAAATAATTCACCCCTCCACTTT
>TRBJ2-7|NA|TRBV20-1|TRBD2
CSARSRGEQYF
TGCAGTGCTAGATCGCGGGGGGAGCAGTACTTC
>TRBJ1-1|NA|TRBV6-1|NA
CASSEVRWYTEAFF
TGTGCCAGCAGTGAAGTAAGGTGGTACACTGAAGCTTTCTTT
>TRBJ1-5|few|TRBV28|NA
CASSFGVGNQPQHF
TGTGCCAGCAGTTTCGGGGTGGGCAATCAGCCCCAGCATTTT
>TRBJ1-5|NA|TRBV7-2|NA
CASSLARGWRQPQHF
TGTGCCAGCAGCTTAGCGCGAGGGTGGAGGCAGCCCCAGCATTTT
>TRBJ2-2|NA|TRBV28|TRBD2
CASSGEPGLPNTGELFF
TGTGCCAGCAGTGGGGAGCCGGGACTACCGAACACCGGGGAGCTGTTTTTT
>TRBJ2-2|NA|TRBV18|TRBD2
CASSPSGGTNTGELFF
TGTGCCAGCTCACCCTCGGGGGGAACGAACACCGGGGAGCTGTTTTTT
>TRBJ1-5|NA|TRBV27|NA
CASSRVWDQPQHF
TGTGCCAGCAGCAGGGTTTGGGATCAGCCCCAGCATTTT
>TRBJ1-2|NA|TRBV19|NA
CASRTTGNANYGYTF
TGTGCCAGTAGAACGACAGGAAATGCTAACTATGGCTACACCTTC
>TRBJ2-7|NA|TRBV7-2|TRBD2
CASSLGTSGAHPSSYEQYF
TGTGCCAGCAGCTTAGGGACTAGCGGGGCCCACCCTAGCTCCTACGAGCAGTACTTC
>TRBJ2-6|NA|TRBV5-6|NA
CASSLEWGGANVLTF
TGTGCCAGCAGCTTGGAATGGGGTGGGGCCAACGTCCTGACTTTC
>TRBJ2-2|NA|TRBV19|NA
CASSYLTGELFF
TGTGCCAGTAGTTACCTCACCGGGGAGCTGTTTTTT
>TRBJ2-3|NA|TRBV18|NA
CASSPQASADTQYF
TGTGCCAGCTCACCACAGGCTAGCGCAGATACGCAGTATTTT
>TRBJ2-6|NA|TRBV18|NA
CASSPPGRGANVLTF
TGTGCCAGCTCACCACCGGGGCGCGGGGCCAACGTCCTGACTTTC
>TRBJ1-4|NA|TRBV30|NA
CAWGSGQSNEKLFF
TGTGCCTGGGGTAGCGGACAGTCAAATGAAAAACTGTTTTTT
>TRBJ1-2|NA|TRBV19|TRBD1
CASSIDRVNGYTF
TGTGCCAGTAGTATCGACAGGGTTAATGGCTACACCTTC
>TRBJ1-2|once|TRBV2|NA
CASSDSGRYGYTF
TGTGCCAGCAGTGACTCGGGGAGATACGGCTACACCTTC
>TRBJ2-1|few|TRBV7-2|NA
CASSLVMYNEQFF
TGTGCCAGCAGCTTAGTTATGTACAATGAGCAGTTCTTC
>TRBJ2-1|NA|TRBV27|NA
CASSSTPLVYEQFF
TGTGCCAGCAGTTCGACCCCCCTAGTCTATGAGCAGTTCTTC
>TRBJ2-1|NA|TRBV5-5|NA
CASRLGPGSSYNEQFF
TGTGCCAGCAGGCTGGGGCCAGGGAGCTCCTACAATGAGCAGTTCTTC
>TRBJ2-5|NA|TRBV11-2|TRBD2
CASSLDLAGGQKTQYF
TGTGCCAGCAGCTTGGACTTAGCGGGGGGGCAAAAGACCCAGTACTTC
>TRBJ2-6|few|TRBV25-1|TRBD2
CASSEYGGGGSGANVLTF
TGTGCCAGCAGTGAATATGGCGGGGGAGGCTCTGGGGCCAACGTCCTGACTTTC
>TRBJ1-2|NA|TRBV1|NA
CTSSQDHKRTLARSNYGYTF
TGCACCAGCAGCCAAGATCATAAGCGTACCCTAGCAAGGTCTAACTATGGCTACACCTTC
>TRBJ2-1|once|TRBV19|TRBD1
CASSMKGQGAYEQFF
TGTGCCAGTAGTATGAAGGGACAGGGGGCGTATGAGCAGTTCTTC
>TRBJ1-5|NA|TRBV6-1|TRBD1
CASSEAQGRQPLHF
TGTGCCAGCAGTGAAGCACAGGGGAGACAGCCCCTGCATTTT
>TRBJ2-7|NA|TRBV7-8|NA
CASSLEEVSYEQYF
TGTGCCAGCAGCTTAGAGGAAGTCTCCTACGAGCAGTACTTC
>TRBJ1-1|few|TRBV18|TRBD1
CASSPVAGDRLNTEAFF
TGTGCCAGCTCACCTGTCGCCGGGGACAGGCTGAACACTGAAGCTTTCTTT
>TRBJ2-3|few|TRBV7-8|NA
CASSPVGGPDTQYF
TGTGCCAGCAGCCCCGTGGGGGGTCCAGATACGCAGTATTTT
>TRBJ2-2|NA|TRBV7-9|NA
CASSPRIGLSNTGELFF
TGTGCCAGCAGCCCCCGGATCGGACTGTCTAACACCGGGGAGCTGTTTTTT
>TRBJ2-3|NA|TRBV6-1|NA
CASSDPRGSDTQYF
TGTGCCAGCAGTGACCCCCGGGGCTCAGATACGCAGTATTTT